This paragraph covers one T cell receptor (beta chain) sequence. The antigen remains undetermined. Extraction and reverse transcription of RNA yielded cDNA as the sequencing template. The table came from immunoSEQ multiplex PCR; TCRdb's copy has only in-frame clones and leaves some out. The table includes around 34,000 clones, roughly half detected once. It was from alopecia areata patients that lesional scalp punch biopsies and peripheral blood were collected. Sorting of CD4+ and CD8+ T cells was performed on PBMCs. Between the trimmed V and J ends, which lost 0 bases and 5 bases, there was a span of 20 bases. CDR1 LGHNA and CDR2 YSLEER come from the germline V gene. The CDR3 loop spans 17 amino acids. The data were taken from a study of CD8+ T cells in alopecia areata. Study outcomes and limitations: Especially in alopecia totalis/universalis, lesional scalp showed greater clonality than normal scalp did. Mice showed TCR sharing more clearly than patients did, possibly owing to HLA.

Sequencing used NKG2D-high CD8+ T cells sorted from blood. The source of this sequence is a human donor with alopecia areata. The rearrangement joins TRBV4-3 to TRBJ2-7; D is unclear. The CDR3 DNA reads as TGCGCCAGCAGCCAAGATATCTCGTTGGGCCGCGGCGACGAGCAGTACTTC. This codes for CASSQDISLGRGDEQYF.